This T cell receptor beta chain was sequenced during a study of blood T cell repertoires in COVID-19. CDR1 and CDR2 (germline): MNHEY, SMNVEV (reference sequence). The CDR3 spans 18 residues. V was clipped by 4 bases and J by 0 bases, with 16 bases between them. Per the original methods: Reference gene primer amplification gave nucleated cell count estimates. Profiled with immunoSEQ multiplex PCR; TCRdb holds only in-frame clones, not every one. The D gene and trimming were derived from the DNA, and the V and J assignments and clone size from that table. The sample has just over 250,000 clones, about 85% seen once; the top ten hold roughly 3.9%.

What was sequenced was peripheral blood. V gene TRBV27 combines with J gene TRBJ2-6, with unresolved D. The clonotype comes from a man in his 60s who had recovered from COVID-19. CDR3 sequence: CASSSLSWSVSGANVLTF. The DNA of the CDR3 is TGTGCCAGCAGTTCCCTATCGTGGTCCGTCTCTGGGGCCAACGTCCTGACTTTC.